There are a few counts of the clone carrying this T cell receptor (beta chain). This CDR3 spans 13 amino acids. CDR1 is SQVTM, CDR2 ANQGSEA, per germline. V was cut by 6 bases and J by 5 bases, with 13 bases left in between. The data derive from a study of blood T cells in healthy people across ages. Together with a sample-barcoded 5' primer, a J-beta primer mix was included in a second PCR lasting roughly 6 to 12 cycles. TCRdb re-called the 5' RACE reads through MiXCR, storing one row per CDR3 protein. The data contain 500,000 to 600,000 distinct CDR3 sequences, 27% of them singletons. This receptor was obtained from a woman in her 70s in good health. The chain carries TRBV29-1 and TRBJ1-4, with D unresolved. Material: blood. This CDR3 reads CSVQEGVNEKLFF. The DNA for the CDR3 is TGCAGCGTGCAAGAGGGAGTAAATGAAAAACTGTTTTTT.